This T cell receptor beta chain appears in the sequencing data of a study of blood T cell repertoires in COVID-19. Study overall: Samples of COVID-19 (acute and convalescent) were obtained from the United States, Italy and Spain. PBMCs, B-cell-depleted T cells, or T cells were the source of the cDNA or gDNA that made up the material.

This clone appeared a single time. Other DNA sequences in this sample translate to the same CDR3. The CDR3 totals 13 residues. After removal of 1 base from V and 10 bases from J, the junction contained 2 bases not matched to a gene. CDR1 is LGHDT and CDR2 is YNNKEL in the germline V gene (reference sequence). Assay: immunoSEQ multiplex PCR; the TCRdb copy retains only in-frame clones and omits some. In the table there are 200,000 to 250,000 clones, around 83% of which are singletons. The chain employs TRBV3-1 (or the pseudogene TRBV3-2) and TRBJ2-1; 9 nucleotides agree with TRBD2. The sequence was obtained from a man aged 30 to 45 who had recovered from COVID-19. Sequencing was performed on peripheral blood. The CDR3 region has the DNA TGTGCCAGCAGCCAAGCGGCGGGAGGGGAGCAGTTCTTC. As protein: CASSQAAGGEQFF.